Detailed here is one T cell receptor beta chain. Its antigen is as yet unknown. At one of its ends the junction is not consistent with the germline gene, which may arise from a read error. This sample is part of a study of T cells in Graves' hyperthyroidism and ophthalmopathy. The study's findings and limits: Peripheral blood also featured most of the thyroid clonotypes expanded above 0.001.

Amplified regions were TCR beta CDR3 sequences from RNA transcripts. Researchers ran a first-round RT-PCR on the TCR CDR3 using the HTBI primer set. TCRdb called the multiplex PCR reads again in MiXCR, with one record for every CDR3 protein. Among 450,000 to 600,000 distinct CDR3 sequences listed, about 14% were seen once. Uncontrolled infection, other autoimmune disease, pregnancy and lactation each barred patients from inclusion. The specimen sequenced was blood. This sequence originates from a woman aged 40 to 50 with Graves' hyperthyroidism.

The CDR3 DNA sequence: TGTGCCAGCAGCCTGACCTCCTTGAACACTGAAGCTCTCTTC. Translated: CASSLTSLNTEALF. This chain links TRBV28 with TRBJ1-1; D not certain. This CDR3 has 14 amino acids. Germline lookup yields CDR1 MDHEN and CDR2 SYDVKM.